The next 18 T cell receptor beta chains were all read from a single sample in a study of identical twins (dated by TCRdb to between 2015 and 2016). Receptor amplification or capture employed 5' RACE. Instrument used: Illumina HiSeq 2000. Using fastp trimming at Q25 and MiXCR clonotype assembly, TCRdb reanalyzed the public sequencing data and kept in-frame beta chains. Every entry covers one CDR3 protein and lists the most common genes and DNA from its rows. The table for this sample lists 510,000 or so distinct CDR3 sequences; approximately 16% of them were counted only once. The ten top clones hold 0.44% of the sample. This sample also appeared in a second study, on yellow fever vaccine responses in identical twins.

The source material was CD4+ T cells sorted from blood. The receptors come from a woman aged 18-29 years in good health.

The table lists this clonotype with a few counts. J is TRBJ2-7 and V is TRBV6-6; D is unclear. Germline CDR1 MNHNY, CDR2 SVGAGI (reference sequence). V dropped 8 bases and J dropped 6 bases, with 8 bases sitting between them. The CDR3 consists of 10 residues. CDR3 amino acids: CASGLVEQYF. The CDR3 region has the DNA TGTGCCAGCGGTTTGGTCGAGCAGTACTTC.

This clonotype was seen more than once but under ten times. The chain is built from TRBV5-1 and TRBJ2-3; 12 nucleotides match TRBD2. The CDR3 has 17 residues. The V and J ends lost 4 bases and 5 bases, in that order; junction bases with no gene match: 11. The germline V gene encodes CDR1 SGHRS and CDR2 YFSETQ. The CDR3 region is CASSTALTSGGLDTQYF. Written as DNA, the CDR3 is TGCGCCAGCAGCACGGCTTTGACTAGCGGGGGTTTAGATACGCAGTATTTT.

The rearrangement joins TRBV10-3 to TRBJ1-6; 7 bases align to TRBD1. The length of the CDR3 is 15 residues. Germline CDR1 is ENHRY and CDR2 is SYGVKD. V lost 4 bases, J lost 9 bases, and 9 bases stayed unmatched. CDR3 nucleotides: TGTGCCATCAGTGGAGGCAGGGGGGTTCTTTCACCCCTCCACTTT. Amino acid sequence: CAISGGRGVLSPLHF.

This chain joins TRBV7-8 and TRBJ2-2, with a weak D call TRBD1 (7 bases). Trimming took 5 bases from V and 6 from J, leaving 16 bases between them. This CDR3 comprises 15 residues. Germline-derived CDR1 and CDR2 are SGHVS and FQNEAQ. The CDR3 region has the DNA TGTGCCAGCAGCCCAGAGGACAGGAGGGCCGGGGAGCTGTTTTTT. Protein: CASSPEDRRAGELFF. The entire variable domain, with the rest obtained from reference TRBV7-8 and TRBJ2-2, is as follows: GAGVSQSPRYKVAKRGQDVALRCDPISGHVSLFWYQQALGQGPEFLTYFQNEAQLDKSGLPSDRFFAERPEGSVSTLKIQRTQQEDSAVYLCASSPEDRRAGELFFGEGSRLTVL.

This clonotype was detected a few times. For the CDR3, the DNA is TGTGCCACCTCGCCGCGGGGGGCTGGCACAGATACGCAGTATTTT. Protein sequence: CATSPRGAGTDTQYF. V usage is TRBV24-1 and J usage is TRBJ2-3, with 8 positions matching TRBD2. Germline-derived CDR1 and CDR2 are KGHDR and SFDVKD. The CDR3 is 15 residues long. V gave up 9 bases and J gave up 1 base; unmatched junction bases: 8.

This clonotype was observed at least ten times. V gene TRBV7-2 combines with J gene TRBJ1-4; weak D call: TRBD1 (5 bases). V was shortened by 0 bases and J by 5 bases, with 10 bases between the two germline ends. The CDR3 is 15 residues long. Germline-derived CDR1 and CDR2 are SGHTA and FQGNSA. This chain's CDR3 is CASSLAGAGNEKLFF. DNA for the CDR3: TGTGCCAGCAGCTTAGCGGGCGCAGGGAATGAAAAACTGTTTTTT.

This clonotype has more than one count but fewer than ten. This sequence joins TRBV27 and TRBJ2-7; 7 bases are a match to TRBD1. Germline CDR1 MNHEY, CDR2 SMNVEV (reference sequence). V dropped 8 bases and J dropped 4; count of bases not matched to a gene: 11. The CDR3 covers 14 residues. CDR3 sequence reads: CASFRQGSSYEQYF. CDR3 nucleotides: TGTGCCAGCTTTCGACAGGGTTCGTCGTACGAGCAGTACTTC.

The gene calls are TRBV3-1 and TRBJ2-1, with 9 bases matching TRBD1. This CDR3 has 14 amino acids. Trimming removed 7 bases from V and 7 bases from J; junction bases left unmatched: 8. CDR1 and CDR2 (germline): LGHDT, YNNKEL (reference sequence). The chain's CDR3 is CASTRTGAGNEQFF. As DNA, the CDR3 is TGTGCCAGCACCCGGACAGGGGCTGGGAATGAGCAGTTCTTC.

This clonotype was seen more than once but under ten times. The J gene is TRBJ2-6, the V gene TRBV28; D remains unclear. The CDR3 spans 13 residues. Trimming pared 7 bases from V and 1 base from J, leaving 5 bases between. Germline V CDR1 and CDR2: MDHEN, SYDVKM. The CDR3 spells CASTLSGANVLTF. DNA of the CDR3: TGTGCCAGCACCCTGTCTGGGGCCAACGTCCTGACTTTC.

This clonotype was picked up a small number of times. V is TRBV5-1 and J is TRBJ1-1, with TRBD1 matching 8 bases. The CDR3 totals 13 residues. V lost 7 bases and J lost 4; bases outside the gene matches: 6. Germline lookup yields CDR1 SGHRS and CDR2 YFSETQ. CDR3 in DNA: TGCGCCAGCCGGACAGGGCGGAGCACTGAAGCTTTCTTT. This gives the protein CASRTGRSTEAFF.

This clonotype was found many times. The J gene is TRBJ2-2, the V gene TRBV5-1, with D tentatively TRBD1 (6 bases). This CDR3 is built from 15 residues. Germline V gene data show CDR1 as SGHRS and CDR2 as YFSETQ. V was cut by 0 bases and J by 2 bases, with 8 bases left in between. The CDR3 loop is CASSLEDRNTGELFF. The CDR3 nucleotides read TGCGCCAGCAGCTTGGAGGACAGAAACACCGGGGAGCTGTTTTTT.

This clonotype was recorded a few times. V gene TRBV7-8 combines with J gene TRBJ1-1, with 8 bases that match TRBD1. The CDR3 runs 14 residues. Germline loops: CDR1 SGHVS, CDR2 FQNEAQ. V trimming: 5 bases; J trimming: 7 bases; junction bases outside the gene matches: 9. CDR3: CASSPRTGLVEAFF. CDR3 DNA sequence: TGTGCCAGCAGCCCTCGGACAGGGCTGGTTGAAGCTTTCTTT.

The rearrangement uses TRBV12-3 or TRBV12-4 and TRBJ2-6, with unresolved D. This CDR3 contains 19 residues. V was cut by 11 bases and J by 0 bases, with 26 bases left in between. DNA of the CDR3: TGTGCCCTCAGTTTACGCTTCTTCGGGCTAAGCTCTGGGGCCAACGTCCTGACTTTC. It codes for CALSLRFFGLSSGANVLTF.

The DNA of the CDR3 is TGTGCCACCAGTGATTCGCCGACTAGCGGGAGCACAGATACGCAGTATTTT. This sequence encodes CATSDSPTSGSTDTQYF. This rearrangement joins TRBV24-1 to TRBJ2-3; 10 nucleotides align to TRBD2. This CDR3 has 17 amino acids. Germline CDR1 KGHDR, CDR2 SFDVKD. V shed 2 bases, J shed 0 bases, and the junction held 4 bases outside the gene matches.

The chain carries TRBV6-1 and TRBJ2-7; no definite D call. V lost 6 bases to trimming and J lost 0 bases, with 12 bases between them. This CDR3 is 14 amino acids long. Germline V gene data show CDR1 as MNHNS and CDR2 as SASEGT. CDR3 loop: CASRFGPFSYEQYV. As DNA, the CDR3 is TGTGCCAGCAGATTCGGTCCTTTCTCCTACGAGCAGTACGTC.

The rearrangement uses TRBV24-1 and TRBJ1-5; no clear D. The CDR3 spans 16 residues. Germline CDR1 is KGHDR and CDR2 is SFDVKD. V was shortened by 4 bases and J by 1 base, with 13 bases between the two germline ends. The CDR3 DNA sequence: TGTGCCACCAGTGAATCCGACCCCTTGAGCAATCAGCCCCAGCATTTT. This encodes CATSESDPLSNQPQHF.

V and J are TRBV7-9 and TRBJ1-2, with no clear D. Deletions cut 8 bases from V and 14 bases from J, with 24 bases between. Germline V CDR1 and CDR2: SEHNR, FQNEAQ (reference sequence). The CDR3 covers 13 residues. CDR3 amino acids: CASLPGSRFPATF. The CDR3 region has the DNA TGTGCCAGCCTTCCGGGATCTCGCTTTCCTGCTACCTTC. Full variable domain (missing parts from reference TRBV7-9 and TRBJ1-2): DTGVSQNPRHKITKRGQNVTFRCDPISEHNRLYWYRQTLGQGPEFLTYFQNEAQLEKSRLLSDRFSAERPKGSFSTLEIQRTEQGDSAMYLCASLPGSRFPATFGSGTRLTVV.

This chain uses TRBV12-3 or TRBV12-4 with TRBJ2-1; 10 bases are a match to TRBD2. The CDR3 contains 17 residues. V trimming: 6 bases; J trimming: 8 bases; junction bases outside the gene matches: 16. CDR3: CASSPVVAGGPGHEQFF. In nucleotides, the CDR3 is TGTGCCAGCAGCCCAGTGGTAGCGGGGGGCCCCGGGCATGAGCAGTTCTTC.